This T cell receptor beta chain was obtained from a study of T cell responses to AZD1222 COVID-19 vaccine. Findings of the study overall: Clonal diversity may have been underestimated in mostly white British donors. Targets within unmutated variant regions were reportedly found for nearly half of spike-specific TCRs. Elevations in Spike-specific TCR breadth and depth followed administration of two AZD1222 doses.

Libraries were prepared by immunoSEQ multiplex PCR; TCRdb keeps only in-frame clonotypes and omits some of them. The repertoire includes 98,000 or so clones, 88% of them detected once, and over 6.5% sits in the top ten. On this clone itself: Its specificity is not known.

V gave up 0 bases and J gave up 9 bases, with 5 bases separating them. Germline assignment: CDR1 DFQATT and CDR2 SNEGSKA (reference sequence). The CDR3 has 11 residues. The rearrangement uses TRBV20-1 and TRBJ1-4, with D unclear. This receptor was identified in an adult in good health. Sequenced material: peripheral blood, taken on day 0 of AZD1222 vaccination. Written as DNA, the CDR3 is TGCAGTGCTAGAGATCAAAAAAAACTGTTTTTT. Amino acid sequence: CSARDQKKLFF.